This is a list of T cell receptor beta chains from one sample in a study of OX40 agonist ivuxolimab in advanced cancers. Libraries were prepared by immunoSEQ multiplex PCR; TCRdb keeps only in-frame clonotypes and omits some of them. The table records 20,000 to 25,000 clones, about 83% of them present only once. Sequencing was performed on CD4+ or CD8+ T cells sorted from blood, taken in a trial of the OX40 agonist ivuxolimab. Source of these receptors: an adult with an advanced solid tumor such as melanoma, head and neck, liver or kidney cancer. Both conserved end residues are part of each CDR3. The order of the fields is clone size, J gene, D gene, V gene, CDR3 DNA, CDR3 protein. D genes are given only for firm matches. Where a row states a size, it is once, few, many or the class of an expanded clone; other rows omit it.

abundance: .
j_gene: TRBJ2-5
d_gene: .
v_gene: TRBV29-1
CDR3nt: TGCAGCGTTGATTGGGGGAACCAAGAGACCCAGTACTTC
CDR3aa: CSVDWGNQETQYF

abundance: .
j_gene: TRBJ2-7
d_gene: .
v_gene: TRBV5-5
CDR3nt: TGTGCCAGCAGCTTGGGGGTAGGGCAGACCTACGAGCAGTACTTC
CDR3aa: CASSLGVGQTYEQYF

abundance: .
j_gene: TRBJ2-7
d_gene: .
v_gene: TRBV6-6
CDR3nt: TGTGCCAGCAGTTACCTCGATAGAGTCTACGAGCAGTACTTC
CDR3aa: CASSYLDRVYEQYF

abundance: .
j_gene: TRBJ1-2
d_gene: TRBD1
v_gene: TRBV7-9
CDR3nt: TGTGCCAGCAGCTCCAAAGGACAGGGGCCCTCCTATGGCTACACCTTC
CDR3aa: CASSSKGQGPSYGYTF

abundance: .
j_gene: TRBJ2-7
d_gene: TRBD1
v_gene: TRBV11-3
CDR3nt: TGTGCCAGCAGCCTACAGGGGGACTACGAGCAGTACTTC
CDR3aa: CASSLQGDYEQYF

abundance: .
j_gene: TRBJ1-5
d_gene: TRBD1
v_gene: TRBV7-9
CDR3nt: TGTGCCAGCAGCTTAGGGACAGGGCCCAATCAGCCCCAGCATTTT
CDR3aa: CASSLGTGPNQPQHF

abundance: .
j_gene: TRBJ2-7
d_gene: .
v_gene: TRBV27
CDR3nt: TGTGCCAGCAGTTTGAGTACAGGGAGGAGAAACTACGAGCAGTACTTC
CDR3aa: CASSLSTGRRNYEQYF

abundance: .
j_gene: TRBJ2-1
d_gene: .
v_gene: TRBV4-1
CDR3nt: TGCGCCAGCAGCCAAGATCCCCGGGGAACCAATGAGCAGTTCTTC
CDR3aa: CASSQDPRGTNEQFF

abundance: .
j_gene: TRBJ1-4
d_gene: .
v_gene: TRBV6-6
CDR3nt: TGTGCCAGCAGTTATCCACTCGAAACTAATGAAAAACTGTTTTTT
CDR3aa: CASSYPLETNEKLFF

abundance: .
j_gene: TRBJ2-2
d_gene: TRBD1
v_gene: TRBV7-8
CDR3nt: TGTGCCAGCAGCTCGCCTCGGACAGGGGGCCCCGGGGAGCTGTTTTTT
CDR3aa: CASSSPRTGGPGELFF

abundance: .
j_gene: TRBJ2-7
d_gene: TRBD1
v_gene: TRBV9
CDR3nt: TGTGCCAGCAGCGTAGGCGGGACAGGGGCCTACGAGCAGTACTTC
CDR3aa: CASSVGGTGAYEQYF

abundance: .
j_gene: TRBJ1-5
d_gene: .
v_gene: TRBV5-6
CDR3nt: TGTGCCAGCAGCTTGGCCGCAGGTTCTATTCAGCCCCAGCATTTT
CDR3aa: CASSLAAGSIQPQHF

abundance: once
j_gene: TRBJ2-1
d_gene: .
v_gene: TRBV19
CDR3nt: TGTGCCAGTAGTATAGATTTGGAGGGTTCCTACAATGAGCAGTTCTTC
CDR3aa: CASSIDLEGSYNEQFF

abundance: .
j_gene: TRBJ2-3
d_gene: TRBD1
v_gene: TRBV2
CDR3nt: TGTGCCAGCAACCCATTTGGGACAGACACAGATACGCAGTATTTT
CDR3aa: CASNPFGTDTDTQYF

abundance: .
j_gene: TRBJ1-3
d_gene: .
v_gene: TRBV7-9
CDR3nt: TGTGCCAGCAGCTTAGGAACCCGCAACTCTGGAAACACCATATATTTT
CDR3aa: CASSLGTRNSGNTIYF

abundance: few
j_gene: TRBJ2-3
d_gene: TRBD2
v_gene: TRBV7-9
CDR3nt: TGTGCCAGCAGCGGTAGAGCGGGGACGCAGCCTTATACGCAGTATTTT
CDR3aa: CASSGRAGTQPYTQYF

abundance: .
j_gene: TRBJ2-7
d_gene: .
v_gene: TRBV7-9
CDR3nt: TGTGCCAGCAGCTTAAAGGGGACCTACGAGCAGTACTTC
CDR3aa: CASSLKGTYEQYF

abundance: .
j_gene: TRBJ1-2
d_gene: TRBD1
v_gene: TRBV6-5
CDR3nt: TGTGCCAGCAGTTACTCGACAGGGCTTTATGGCTACACCTTC
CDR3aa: CASSYSTGLYGYTF

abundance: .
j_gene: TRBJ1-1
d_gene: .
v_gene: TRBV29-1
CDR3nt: TGCAGCGTTGAAGGAACAACTGAAGCTTTCTTT
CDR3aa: CSVEGTTEAFF

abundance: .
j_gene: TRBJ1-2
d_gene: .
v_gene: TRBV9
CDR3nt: TGTGCCAGCAGCGTAGCCCCCTCTATACAGGGTAACTATGGCTACACCTTC
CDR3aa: CASSVAPSIQGNYGYTF

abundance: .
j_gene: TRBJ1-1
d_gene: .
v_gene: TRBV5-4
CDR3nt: TGTGCCAGCAGCTTGTGGGGGGGAGGGAAGGCTGAAGCTTTCTTT
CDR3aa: CASSLWGGGKAEAFF

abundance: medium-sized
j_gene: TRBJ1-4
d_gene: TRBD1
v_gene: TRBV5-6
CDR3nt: TGTGCCAGCAGCTCCACCTACAGGGGAGCTGAAAAACTGTTTTTT
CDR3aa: CASSSTYRGAEKLFF

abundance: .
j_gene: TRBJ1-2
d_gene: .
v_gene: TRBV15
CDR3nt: TGTGCCACCAGCCGCACTATAGGCGGTGGCTACACCTTC
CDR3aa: CATSRTIGGGYTF

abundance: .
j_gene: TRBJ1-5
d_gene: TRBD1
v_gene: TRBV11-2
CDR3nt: TGTGCCAGCAGCTTAGCAGGGGGCTTTAGCAATCAGCCCCAGCATTTT
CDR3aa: CASSLAGGFSNQPQHF

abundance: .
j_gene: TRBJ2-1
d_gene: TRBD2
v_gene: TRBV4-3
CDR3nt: TGCGCCAGCAGCCAAGGCCCCGGGGGGACCAACCCAATTGAGCAGTTCTTC
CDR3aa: CASSQGPGGTNPIEQFF

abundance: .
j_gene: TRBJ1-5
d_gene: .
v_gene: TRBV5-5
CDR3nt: TGTGCCAGCAGCCCACAGGGTAATGAAAATCAGCCCCAGCATTTT
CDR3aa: CASSPQGNENQPQHF

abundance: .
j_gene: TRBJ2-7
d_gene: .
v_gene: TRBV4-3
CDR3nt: TGCGCCAGCAGCCAAGATCGAGGACTCTACGAGCAGTACTTC
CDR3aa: CASSQDRGLYEQYF

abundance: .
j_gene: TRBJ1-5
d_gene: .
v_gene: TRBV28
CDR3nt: TGTGCCAGCAGTTTACTCGTACGGGGCATTAGCAATCAGCCCCAGCATTTT
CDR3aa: CASSLLVRGISNQPQHF

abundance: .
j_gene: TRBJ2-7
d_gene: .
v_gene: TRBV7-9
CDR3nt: TGTGCCAGCAGCTTACTCCCGTACGAGCAGTACTTC
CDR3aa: CASSLLPYEQYF

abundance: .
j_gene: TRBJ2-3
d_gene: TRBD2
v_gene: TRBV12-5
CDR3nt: TGTGCTAGTGGTTTTGGGTTAGCGGGGCCCCCAGATACGCAGTATTTT
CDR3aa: CASGFGLAGPPDTQYF

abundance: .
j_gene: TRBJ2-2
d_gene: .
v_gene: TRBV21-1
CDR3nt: TGTGCCAGCAGCTCCCCAACGACAGGCCTGGCCGGGGAGCTGTTTTTT
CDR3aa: CASSSPTTGLAGELFF

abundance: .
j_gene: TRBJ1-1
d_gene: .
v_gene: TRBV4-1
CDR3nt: TGCGCCAGCAGCCAAGAGAGGGGACTGAACACTGAAGCTTTCTTT
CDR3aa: CASSQERGLNTEAFF

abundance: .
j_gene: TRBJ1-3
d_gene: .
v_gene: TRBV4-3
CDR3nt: TGCGCCAGCAGCCAAGATACAGCCCTCTCTGGAAACACCATATATTTT
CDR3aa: CASSQDTALSGNTIYF

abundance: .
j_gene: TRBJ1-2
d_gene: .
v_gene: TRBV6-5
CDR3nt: TGTGCCAGCAGTTACTCTCCAAACACCGGCGACTATGGCTACACCTTC
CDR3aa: CASSYSPNTGDYGYTF

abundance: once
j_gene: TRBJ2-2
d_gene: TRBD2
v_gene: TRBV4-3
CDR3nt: TGCGCCAGCAGCCAAGATCCCGGGACTAGCGGGGTCTCGAACACCGGGGAGCTGTTTTTT
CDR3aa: CASSQDPGTSGVSNTGELFF

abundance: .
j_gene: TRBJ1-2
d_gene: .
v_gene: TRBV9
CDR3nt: TGTGCCAGCAGCGTAGACTCCATGGGGGGCTTCCACCAAAAAAACTATGGCTACACCTTC
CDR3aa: CASSVDSMGGFHQKNYGYTF

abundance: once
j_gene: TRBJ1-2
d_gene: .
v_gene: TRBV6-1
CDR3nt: TGTGCCAGCAGTGACGGTGGGGGGCCCTATGGCTACACCTTC
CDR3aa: CASSDGGGPYGYTF

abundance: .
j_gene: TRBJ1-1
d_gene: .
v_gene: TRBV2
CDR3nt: TGTGCCAGCAGTGGAACTGAAGCTTTCTTT
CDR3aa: CASSGTEAFF

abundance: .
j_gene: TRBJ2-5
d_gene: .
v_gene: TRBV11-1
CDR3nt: TGTGCCAGCAGCACCACGACAGAGGCTGGAGAGACCCAGTACTTC
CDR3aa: CASSTTTEAGETQYF

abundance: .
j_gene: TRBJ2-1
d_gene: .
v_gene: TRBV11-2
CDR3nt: TGTGCCAGCAGCTTAGTCGACGAGCAGTTCTTC
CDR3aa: CASSLVDEQFF

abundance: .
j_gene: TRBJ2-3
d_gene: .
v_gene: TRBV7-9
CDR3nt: TGTGCCACACGGGATTCAGTGGGAAGCGACAATGAGGAGTATTTT
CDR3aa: CATRDSVGSDNEEYF

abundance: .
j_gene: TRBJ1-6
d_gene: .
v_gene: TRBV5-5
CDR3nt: TGTGCCAGCAGCTTGACTTGGGGTAGGAATTCACCCCTCCACTTT
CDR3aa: CASSLTWGRNSPLHF

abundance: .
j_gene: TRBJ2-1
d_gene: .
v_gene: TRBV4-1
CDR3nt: TGCGCCAGCAGCCTCGCCCCCGACTACTACCGTCGGGATGAGCAGTTCTTC
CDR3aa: CASSLAPDYYRRDEQFF

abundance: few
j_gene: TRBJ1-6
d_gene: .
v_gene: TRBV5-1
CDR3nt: TGCGCCAGCAGCTTGGAAGGGGCGGGAAATTCACCCCTCCACTTT
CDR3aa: CASSLEGAGNSPLHF

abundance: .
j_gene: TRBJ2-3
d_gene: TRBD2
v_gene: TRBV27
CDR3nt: TGTGCCAGCAGTCGCACTAGCGGGGGCACAGATACGCAGTATTTT
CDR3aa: CASSRTSGGTDTQYF

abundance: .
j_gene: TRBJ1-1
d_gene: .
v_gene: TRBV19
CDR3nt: TGTGCCACTTCCTTCGGGGGCCCGAACACTGAAGCTTTCTTT
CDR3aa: CATSFGGPNTEAFF

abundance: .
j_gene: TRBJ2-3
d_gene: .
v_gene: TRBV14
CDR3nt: TGTGCCAGCAGCCAAGGAACGACAGCAAACACAGATACGCAGTATTTT
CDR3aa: CASSQGTTANTDTQYF

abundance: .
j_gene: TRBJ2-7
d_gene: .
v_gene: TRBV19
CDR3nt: TGTGCCAGTAGCTGGACGGACGCTAGGGAGCAGTACTTC
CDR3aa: CASSWTDAREQYF

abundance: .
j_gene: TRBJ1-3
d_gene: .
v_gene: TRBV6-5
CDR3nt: TGTGCCAGCCAACCCAGACAAGCCGGAAACACCATATATTTT
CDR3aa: CASQPRQAGNTIYF

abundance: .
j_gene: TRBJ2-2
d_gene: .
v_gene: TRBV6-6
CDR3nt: TGTGCCAGCAGAACAGGGTTGTACACCGGGGAGCTGTTTTTT
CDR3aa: CASRTGLYTGELFF

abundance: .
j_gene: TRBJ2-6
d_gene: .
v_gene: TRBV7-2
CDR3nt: TGTGCCAGCAGCCTAATGACTGGGGCCAACGTCCTGACTTTC
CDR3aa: CASSLMTGANVLTF

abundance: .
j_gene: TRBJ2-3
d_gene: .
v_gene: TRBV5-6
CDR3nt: TGTGCCAGCAGCTTGGGGACCCTCGGTACGCAGTATTTT
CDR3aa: CASSLGTLGTQYF

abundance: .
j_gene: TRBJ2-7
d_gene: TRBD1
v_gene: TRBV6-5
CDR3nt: TGTGCCAGCAGTTATTCGAGCCCGACAGGGGAGCAGTGCTTC
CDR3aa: CASSYSSPTGEQCF

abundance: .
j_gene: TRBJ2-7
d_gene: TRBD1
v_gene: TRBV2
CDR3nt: TGTGCCAGCAGTGGGGACAGGGTATACGAGCAGTACTTC
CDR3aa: CASSGDRVYEQYF

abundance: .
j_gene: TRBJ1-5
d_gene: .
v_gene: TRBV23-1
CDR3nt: TGCGCCAGCAGTCAAGCCCGGGACACCAGGCACAATCAGCCCCAGCATTTT
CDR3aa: CASSQARDTRHNQPQHF

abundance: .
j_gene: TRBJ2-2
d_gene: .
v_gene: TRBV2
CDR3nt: TGTGCCAGCAGGGAGGACCTCACCGGGGAGCTGTTTTTT
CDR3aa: CASREDLTGELFF

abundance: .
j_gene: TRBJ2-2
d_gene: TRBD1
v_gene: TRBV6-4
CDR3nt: TGTGCCAGCAGTGAAGGGGACAGAGATTCAACCGGGGAGCTGTTTTTT
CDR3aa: CASSEGDRDSTGELFF

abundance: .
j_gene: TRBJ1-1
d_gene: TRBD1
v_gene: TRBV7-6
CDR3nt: TGTGCCAGCAGGGAAGGACAGGAGAACACTGAAGCTTTCTTT
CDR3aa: CASREGQENTEAFF

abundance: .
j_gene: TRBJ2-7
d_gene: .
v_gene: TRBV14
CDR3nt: TGTGCCAGCAGCCATGTCACCTACGAGCAGTACTTC
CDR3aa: CASSHVTYEQYF

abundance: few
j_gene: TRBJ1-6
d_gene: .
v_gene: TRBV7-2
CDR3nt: TGTGCCAGCGGCATAGTGGCAGGCTTTTCACCCCTCCACTTT
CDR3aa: CASGIVAGFSPLHF